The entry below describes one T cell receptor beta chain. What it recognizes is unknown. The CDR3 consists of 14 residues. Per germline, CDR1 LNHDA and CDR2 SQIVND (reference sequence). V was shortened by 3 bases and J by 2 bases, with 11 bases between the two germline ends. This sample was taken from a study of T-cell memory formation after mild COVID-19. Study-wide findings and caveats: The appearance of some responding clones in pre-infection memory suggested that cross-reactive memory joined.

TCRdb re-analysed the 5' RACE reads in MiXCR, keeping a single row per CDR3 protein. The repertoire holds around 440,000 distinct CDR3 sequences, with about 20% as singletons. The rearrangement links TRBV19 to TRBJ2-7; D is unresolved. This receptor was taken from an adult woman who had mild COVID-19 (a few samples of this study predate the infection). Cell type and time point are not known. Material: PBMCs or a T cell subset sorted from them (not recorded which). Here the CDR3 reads CASSIDPATYEQYF. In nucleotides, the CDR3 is TGTGCCAGTAGTATTGATCCGGCCACCTACGAGCAGTACTTC.